This TCR beta chain was retrieved from a study of prognosis after radiotherapy for stage I lung cancer. Genomic DNA served as the source from which two-round multiplex PCR generated TCR beta CDR3 amplicons. During first-round PCR, primers specific to each TRBV and TRBJ gene were used. From the multiplex PCR reads, TCRdb called clonotypes with MiXCR, one entry per CDR3 protein. This table has roughly 30,000 distinct CDR3 sequences, roughly 52% appearing once. A note on this clonotype: Mismatch with germline at one junction end may stem from a read error.

This CDR3 contains 13 residues. Germline V gene data show CDR1 as DFQATT and CDR2 as SNEGSKA (reference sequence). This rearrangement joins TRBV20-1 to TRBJ1-2; D ambiguous. The sequence was collected from a donor over 45 with non-small cell lung cancer. The sample was PBMCs, taken before or after stereotactic body radiation therapy (not recorded which). CDR3 nucleotides: TGCAGTGCTAGGGACCATGTTTCCTATGGATACACCTTC. Its translation: CSARDHVSYGYTF.